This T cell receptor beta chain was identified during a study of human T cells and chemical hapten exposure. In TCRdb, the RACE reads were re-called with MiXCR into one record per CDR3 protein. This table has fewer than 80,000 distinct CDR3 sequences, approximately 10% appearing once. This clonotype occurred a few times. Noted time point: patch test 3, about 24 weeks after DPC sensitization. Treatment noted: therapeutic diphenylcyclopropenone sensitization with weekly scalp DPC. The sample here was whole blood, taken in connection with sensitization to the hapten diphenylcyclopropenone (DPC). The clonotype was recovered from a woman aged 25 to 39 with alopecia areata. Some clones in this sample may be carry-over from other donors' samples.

CDR3 sequence (DNA): TGTGCCAGCAGTCAGGACGGATTCTCTAATGAAAAACTGTTTTTT. This gives the protein CASSQDGFSNEKLFF. The chain joins TRBV27 to TRBJ1-4; D call uncertain. Trimming cost V 5 bases and J 3 bases, with 13 bases left between them. Germline lookup yields CDR1 MNHEY and CDR2 SMNVEV (reference sequence). The CDR3 consists of 15 residues.